This T cell receptor (beta chain) was captured by sequencing in a study of T cells after yellow fever vaccination. Study-wide results and limits: Although the secondary response was weaker, it peaked faster, at day 5 versus 15.

One entry per CDR3 protein results from TCRdb running MiXCR on the 5' RACE reads. Altogether around 250,000 distinct CDR3 sequences are present, 6.5% to 8.5% being singletons, with the ten largest covering approximately 0.85%. With 6 bases clipped from V and 8 bases from J, the junction kept 10 bases outside the gene matches. The CDR3 sequence is 14 residues long. CDR1 is MNHNS, CDR2 SASEGT, per germline. This clonotype appeared many times. Its antigen is as yet unknown. The receptor comes from a man aged 30 to 39 who received the YFV17D yellow fever vaccine. The rearrangement uses TRBV6-1 and TRBJ2-1; 7 bases are shared with TRBD2. The sample in question was CD4+ T cells sorted from PBMCs, obtained 15 days after the yellow fever booster vaccination. This CDR3 reads CASRGPGGGYEQFF. DNA of the CDR3: TGTGCCAGCAGGGGCCCGGGAGGAGGTTATGAGCAGTTCTTC.